This T cell receptor (beta chain) was identified during a study of T cell responses to AZD1222 COVID-19 vaccine (dated by TCRdb to the early 2020s). Study-wide context: AZD1222 recipients given second doses at about 4 weeks or at about 12 weeks were pooled, since spike-specific TCR depth and breadth were not found to differ between the two schedules. Enrollment into the trials was organized by age into subgroups of 18-55, 56-69 and 70-plus years, and those subgroups contained 148, 28 and 57 TCR-sequenced participants, respectively. A total of approximately 240 trial participants underwent TCR sequencing, of whom about 210 received two doses of AZD1222 and about 26 received two doses of the MenACWY control vaccine. What the study reported, not specific to this receptor: Participants were mostly white British and included more females than males, and it was suggested by the authors that clonal diversity may have been underestimated. Reportedly, close to half of the unique spike-specific TCRs recognized epitopes lying outside the regions that are mutated in the B.1.351 and B.1.1.7 variants. After two AZD1222 doses, both the breadth and the depth of spike-specific TCRs were significantly higher than at day 0 and than in MenACWY recipients. In the small 56-69-year group, the increase in depth fell short of significance, most likely because of low power. Because no day 14 peak-response samples were available, repertoires were characterized only after the peak T cell response. Vaccine-associated CD4 TCRs spanned the whole spike protein, with dominant responses in regions 160-218 and 743-854. Conclusions about previously exposed vaccinees were limited because only six AZD1222 recipients were SARS-CoV-2 seropositive at baseline.

This clone was seen only a few times. Its recognized antigen is unknown. The record has no base qualities; no much larger clone is one base away. The germline V gene (reference sequence) sets CDR1 to LGHDT and CDR2 to YNNKEL. From cysteine to phenylalanine, the CDR3 is 18 amino acids long. The entry retains the CDR3 DNA only, 54 bases that are in frame from base 1. The germline ends are 17 bases apart after V is trimmed by 1 base and J by 0 bases. The time point label of this sample denotes: baseline before first vaccination. The vaccinee samples were drawn from two UK trials, COV001 and COV002, one of which was a single-blind randomized controlled phase 2/3 trial testing AZD1222 (ChAdOx1 nCoV-19) in healthy adults. For TCRbeta chain sequencing, PBMC samples from trial participants were taken at day 0 and at day 28 after the second dose. The CDR3 regions of human TCRbeta chains were subjected to immunosequencing. The source study handled its data this way. TCRs in the repertoires were compared against a reference library of SARS-CoV-2-specific TCRs that had been generated with the MIRA antigen-specificity platform. Breadth meant the fraction of unique TCRs that were SARS-CoV-2-associated, whereas depth meant the fraction of total T cells that were SARS-CoV-2-associated. Using the MIRA data, each spike-specific TCR was assigned both to the spike region to which the TCR was reactive and to a CD4 or CD8 class. Log10-transformed breadth and depth values were compared by one-way ANOVA with Sidak's multiple comparisons tests. This immuneACCESS table, as held by TCRdb, lists in-frame sequences with V and J called but not all clones. Of the missing ones, under half trace to an unresolved V gene in checked studies; the others have no known cause. D and trimming were read from the DNA, whereas the V and J calls and clone size are those reported in that table. The sample table records more than 35,000 clones; about 83% of these occur just once. In total, the top ten clones hold about 50% of the sample.

Sample: peripheral blood, taken on day 0 of AZD1222 vaccination. The sequence is built from TRBV3-1 (or the pseudogene TRBV3-2) and TRBJ2-3; a weak D assignment points to TRBD2 (5 bases agree). The sequence was collected from an adult in good health. The CDR3 protein sequence reads: CASSQGRSGAPSTDTQYF. The DNA reads as follows: TGTGCCAGCAGCCAAGGGAGGAGCGGAGCGCCTAGCACAGATACGCAGTATTTT.